These T cell receptor beta chains were read from a single sample in a study of cytomegalovirus exposure and HLA in healthy donors. Profiled with immunoSEQ multiplex PCR; TCRdb holds only in-frame clones, not every one. The profile covers some 190,000 clones, with 75% to 80% appearing a single time and 13% to 15% taken by the ten largest. The sequenced sample consisted of PBMCs. Every receptor here comes from a woman between 25 and 40 years old in good health and CMV-seropositive. Both conserved end residues are part of each CDR3. D genes are given only for firm matches. Clone size is not always given. Where it is, it says once, few, many or a class for expanded clones.

once TRBJ2-1 TRBD2 TRBV7-2 CASSRNIAGSYYNEQFF TGTGCCAGCAGCCGTAATATAGCGGGGAGCTATTACAATGAGCAGTTCTTC
. TRBJ2-1 TRBD2 TRBV28 CASTLRWGGSDEQFF TGTGCCAGCACCCTAAGGTGGGGGGGTAGCGATGAGCAGTTCTTC
few TRBJ2-6 TRBD2 TRBV15 CATSSGTTGANVLTF TGTGCCACCAGCAGTGGGACTACGGGGGCCAACGTCCTGACTTTC
. TRBJ2-3 TRBD1 TRBV11-2 CASSSWTGSTDTQYF TGTGCCAGCAGCTCCTGGACAGGGAGCACAGATACGCAGTATTTT
. TRBJ1-2 TRBD1 TRBV30 CAWSFDREGYTF TGTGCCTGGAGTTTCGACAGGGAGGGCTACACCTTC
. TRBJ2-3 . TRBV27 CASTLIGFGSHGQGDTQYF TGTGCCAGCACTCTTATCGGGTTCGGCAGTCACGGGCAGGGAGATACGCAGTATTTT
. TRBJ1-1 . TRBV4-1 CASSQDRAENTEAFF TGCGCCAGCAGCCAAGATAGAGCGGAAAACACTGAAGCTTTCTTT
. TRBJ1-1 . TRBV11-2 CASSSAGPNTEAFF TGTGCCAGCAGCTCCGCGGGGCCGAACACTGAAGCTTTCTTT
. TRBJ2-2 TRBD1 TRBV19 CASSPRPGQGASGELFF TGTGCCAGTAGCCCCAGGCCGGGACAGGGGGCCTCCGGGGAGCTGTTTTTT
. TRBJ2-1 . TRBV5-5 CASSFTGGWNEQFF TGTGCCAGCAGCTTTACCGGAGGGTGGAATGAGCAGTTCTTC
. TRBJ1-4 TRBD1 TRBV2 CASRPGQGRKLFF TGTGCCAGCAGACCGGGACAGGGGCGGAAACTGTTTTTT
few TRBJ1-1 . TRBV2 CASSLTAEAFF TGTGCCAGCAGTTTAACAGCTGAAGCTTTCTTT
. TRBJ2-7 TRBD1 TRBV6-5 CASSYDGTDYEQYF TGTGCCAGCAGTTACGACGGGACAGACTACGAGCAGTACTTC
few TRBJ1-5 . TRBV19 CASTGTGSSGPQHF TGTGCCAGTACCGGTACAGGGTCCTCGGGTCCCCAGCATTTT
. TRBJ2-7 . TRBV4-1 CASSQDQRVHEQYF TGCGCCAGCAGCCAAGATCAAAGAGTCCACGAGCAGTACTTC
. TRBJ2-3 TRBD2 TRBV15 CATSRDEGGSSDTQYF TGTGCCACCAGCAGAGATGAGGGCGGGAGCTCAGATACGCAGTATTTT
. TRBJ2-3 . TRBV9 CASSPTRRLGDTQYF TGTGCCAGCAGCCCCACCCGCCGCCTCGGGGATACGCAGTATTTT
. TRBJ1-6 . TRBV28 CASREADSPLHF TGTGCCAGCAGGGAAGCGGATTCACCCCTCCACTTT
. TRBJ2-2 TRBD2 TRBV7-2 CASSQGVGLDLGGELFF TGTGCCAGCAGCCAAGGGGTGGGACTAGACTTGGGCGGGGAGCTGTTTTTT
. TRBJ2-7 TRBD1 TRBV13 CASRSRTGLGEQYF TGTGCCAGCAGAAGTAGGACAGGGTTGGGAGAGCAGTACTTC
. TRBJ1-5 . TRBV4-1 CASSQERNQPQHF TGCGCCAGCAGCCAAGAACGGAATCAGCCCCAGCATTTT
. TRBJ2-5 . TRBV7-3 CASSQRVYETQYF TGTGCCAGCAGCCAGCGGGTGTATGAGACCCAGTACTTC
. TRBJ2-7 TRBD2 TRBV7-9 CASSSLLAGRNEQYF TGTGCCAGCAGCAGCCTCCTAGCGGGAAGGAACGAGCAGTACTTC
. TRBJ1-5 . TRBV2 CASSAYSNQPQHF TGTGCCAGCAGTGCGTATAGCAATCAGCCCCAGCATTTT
once TRBJ1-1 TRBD1 TRBV7-3 CASTRHRGDPEAFF TGTGCCAGCACCAGGCACAGGGGGGATCCTGAAGCTTTCTTT
few TRBJ1-6 . TRBV6-7 CASSYGAEGHSYNSPLHF TGTGCCAGCAGTTACGGCGCGGAGGGCCACTCCTATAATTCACCCCTCCACTTT
once TRBJ2-4 TRBD2 TRBV5-4 CASSVSGTSGALNIQYF TGTGCCAGCAGCGTGTCAGGGACTAGCGGGGCCCTCAACATTCAGTACTTC
. TRBJ2-3 . TRBV21-1 CASSKCTAGEADTQYF TGTGCCAGCAGCAAATGTACAGCGGGAGAGGCAGATACGCAGTATTTT
. TRBJ2-1 . TRBV29-1 CSPRPEEQFF TGCAGCCCAAGGCCGGAGGAGCAGTTCTTC
. TRBJ2-7 TRBD2 TRBV13 CASSVGGVTRGQYF TGTGCCAGCAGCGTCGGGGGGGTTACGAGGGGGCAGTACTTC
. TRBJ2-7 TRBD1 TRBV28 CAARPGTGFYEQYF TGTGCCGCCCGCCCCGGGACAGGGTTCTACGAGCAGTACTTC
. TRBJ2-3 TRBD2 TRBV2 CASRRLAGGSTDTQYF TGTGCCAGCAGACGCCTAGCGGGGGGAAGCACAGATACGCAGTATTTT